This is a list of T cell receptor beta chains from one sample in a study of T-cell reconstitution after alpha-beta-depleted transplantation in children. TCRdb ran MiXCR on the PCR reads and lists one entry per CDR3 protein. The repertoire holds some 600,000 distinct CDR3 sequences, with roughly 15% as singletons. The material was PBMCs from the stem cell graft donor, obtained from the stem cell graft. All receptors come from a human donor who donated a stem cell graft to a child with acute myeloid leukemia. The conserved cysteine and the conserved F or W are not part of the CDR3 here. Each record gives: V gene, J gene, CDR3 protein.

TRBV15	TRBJ2-1	ATSRDLASGNEQF
TRBV20-1	TRBJ1-4	SARDGVENEKLF
TRBV27	TRBJ2-5	ASSLRGLQETQY
TRBV11-2	TRBJ2-1	ASSLEGDSYNEQS
TRBV20-1	TRBJ2-1	SATSFQGSFYNEQF
TRBV7-2	TRBJ1-2	ASSFGGQGGDGYT
TRBV27	TRBJ2-7	ASSRGTMYEQY
TRBV12-3/TRBV12-4	TRBJ2-2	ASSPLAGGELF
TRBV29-1	TRBJ2-3	SVPLGPGTDTQY
TRBV7-2	TRBJ1-1	ASSREYRSPEAF
TRBV12-3/TRBV12-4	TRBJ1-3	ASRPPRSNSGNTIY
TRBV20-1	TRBJ2-4	SADPGQILAKNIQY
TRBV7-3	TRBJ2-3	ASSATGLAGLNTQY
TRBV29-1	TRBJ2-1	SVEDPLGPRDNEQF
TRBV12-3/TRBV12-4	TRBJ2-3	ASSAPGANTDTQY
TRBV6-5	TRBJ1-4	ASSFSGNNEKLF
TRBV4-3	TRBJ1-1	ASSQDGGARAEAF
TRBV7-9	TRBJ2-1	ASSLARGINEQF
TRBV10-3	TRBJ2-5	AISETLAGSQETQY
TRBV6-2/TRBV6-3	TRBJ1-1	ASSYTRQRTEAF
TRBV27	TRBJ1-6	ASRGGKSPLH
TRBV9	TRBJ1-2	ASSLHASADYGYT
TRBV7-9	TRBJ1-1	ASSLAPGQWNTEAF
TRBV6-5	TRBJ1-1	ASSYGGSGTEAF
TRBV12-3/TRBV12-4	TRBJ2-1	ASSFPEAGVYNEQF
TRBV5-6	TRBJ2-7	ASSPWGAPDEQY
TRBV15	TRBJ2-5	ATSRDRAGVNPYQETQY
TRBV13	TRBJ2-2	ASSPGVAVNTGELF
TRBV7-9	TRBJ2-1	ASSLGQQGYEQF
TRBV4-3	TRBJ2-3	ASSQDGGAFGRTDTQY
TRBV20-1	TRBJ2-1	SAPPSGGYEQF
TRBV20-1	TRBJ1-1	SALMNTEAF
TRBV25-1	TRBJ1-4	ASSEEQGHLGEKLF
TRBV27	TRBJ2-3	ASSPWTGTDTQY
TRBV6-1	TRBJ2-1	ASRPFPVAEQF
TRBV20-1	TRBJ1-2	SAKTAGDGYT
TRBV29-1	TRBJ2-1	SVVDPNEQF
TRBV5-1	TRBJ2-1	ASSLAGDEQF
TRBV29-1	TRBJ2-7	SVADVGGHDEQY
TRBV7-6	TRBJ2-5	ASSYLAAVKQETQY
TRBV7-2	TRBJ1-2	ASSLGGTERNYGYT
TRBV19	TRBJ2-1	ASSGTHNEQF
TRBV7-3	TRBJ2-1	ASSLIPTSGGANEQF
TRBV12-3/TRBV12-4	TRBJ1-1	ASSPGGLTEAF
TRBV7-2	TRBJ2-1	ASSPWDSTLSYNEQF
TRBV2	TRBJ1-1	ASSLLIGTGASNTEAF